The 29 T cell receptor beta chains presented below share a single source sample, sequenced in a study of post-analysis software for immune sequencing data. Findings and caveats of the study: Comparison of patients with controls showed a handful of TRBV segments more frequent in patients, TRBV5-6, TRBV5-1 and TRBV20-1 among them.

cDNA libraries of TCR beta carried unique molecular identifiers. TCRdb passed the PCR reads through MiXCR, listing each CDR3 protein once. The sample yields 350,000 to 450,000 distinct CDR3 sequences, around a third seen once. Their recognized antigens are unknown. Material: blood. The receptors shown here come from a girl under 18 with multiple sclerosis.

V and J are TRBV20-1 and TRBJ2-1, with 13 bases lining up with TRBD2. Losses at the gene ends were 3 bases for V and 7 bases for J; bases not matched to a gene: 6. CDR1 DFQATT and CDR2 SNEGSKA come from the germline V gene (reference sequence). CDR3 length: 15 amino acids. The CDR3 protein is CSASRGLAGKNEQFF. The CDR3 region has the DNA TGCAGTGCTAGTAGGGGACTAGCGGGGAAGAATGAGCAGTTCTTC.

There are a few counts of this clonotype. This chain connects TRBV5-1 to TRBJ2-5; TRBD2 agrees at 10 bases. In germline, CDR1 is SGHRS, CDR2 YFSETQ. The J segment lost 5 bases and the V segment lost 2 bases, leaving 12 bases of the junction unmatched. The CDR3 length is 17 residues. CDR3 region: CASSLPPGLAIEETQYF. The CDR3 nucleotides read TGCGCCAGCAGCTTACCCCCGGGACTAGCGATAGAGGAGACCCAGTACTTC. Full variable domain (remainder filled in from reference TRBV5-1 and TRBJ2-5): KAGVTQTPRYLIKTRGQQVTLSCSPISGHRSVSWYQQTPGQGLQFLFEYFSETQRNKGNFPGRFSGRQFSNSRSEMNVSTLELGDSALYLCASSLPPGLAIEETQYFGPGTRLLVL.

With respect to this clonotype: A read error may produce the germline difference seen at one junction end. The chain couples TRBV11-2 to TRBJ2-3; 7 nucleotides match TRBD1. Germline loops: CDR1 SGHAT, CDR2 FQNNGV. The length of the CDR3 is 15 residues. The DNA of the CDR3 is TGTACCAGCAGCTTAGGAACACAGGGGAGAGATACGCAGTATTTT. This translates into CTSSLGTQGRDTQYF.

V gene TRBV28 combines with J gene TRBJ1-1; D uncertain. Germline CDR1 is MDHEN and CDR2 is SYDVKM. The CDR3 spans 16 residues. V was clipped by 3 bases and J by 4 bases, with 18 bases between them. As DNA, the CDR3 is TGTGCCAGCAGTTTTGGCAGGACGTTAGTTCGCACTGAAGCTTTCTTT. Its translation: CASSFGRTLVRTEAFF.

A few counts support this clonotype. This chain connects TRBV7-2 to TRBJ2-3; 11 bases fit TRBD2. Germline V gene data show CDR1 as SGHTA and CDR2 as FQGNSA. V shed 5 bases and J 0 bases; nucleotides not matched to a gene: 7. The length of the CDR3 is 17 residues. CDR3 in DNA: TGTGCCAGCAGCATCCTAGCGGGGGGCTATAGCACAGATACGCAGTATTTT. It translates to CASSILAGGYSTDTQYF.

The rearrangement joins TRBV12-3 or TRBV12-4 to TRBJ1-5; 11 bases map to TRBD1. V shed 8 bases and J 4 bases; nucleotides not matched to a gene: 7. This CDR3 has 15 residues. Written as DNA, the CDR3 is TGTGCCAGCTTAGGACAGGGGGCAGCTAATCAGCCCCAGCATTTT. This sequence encodes CASLGQGAANQPQHF.

The table lists this clonotype with a few counts. V usage is TRBV2 and J usage is TRBJ1-5; no reliable D call. The length of the CDR3 is 14 residues. V was cut by 1 base and J by 7 bases, with 11 bases left in between. Germline V lookup: CDR1 SNHLY, CDR2 FYNNEI. The CDR3 nucleotides are TGTGCCAGCAGTGAAGGGGATGGCCAACAGCCCCAGCATTTT. Amino acid sequence: CASSEGDGQQPQHF.

This clonotype was detected a few times. The rearrangement links TRBV12-3 or TRBV12-4 to TRBJ2-7; weak D call: TRBD1 (6 bases). CDR3 size: 15 residues. Trimming shortened V by 3 bases and J by 3 bases, and 15 bases separated the two germline ends. CDR3 sequence (DNA): TGTGCCAGCAGTTTGAGTAGACAGGCCCTCTACGAGCAGTACTTC. Protein product: CASSLSRQALYEQYF.

This clonotype occurred a few times. This chain joins TRBV4-3 and TRBJ1-6, with no clear D. The CDR3 consists of 14 residues. Germline lookup yields CDR1 LGHNA and CDR2 YSLEER. V lost 0 bases and J 14 bases, leaving 14 bases between the germline ends. The CDR3 DNA follows: TGCGCCAGCAGCCAAGATCTAGGCCGCCCGGCCCTCCACTTT. It translates to CASSQDLGRPALHF.

This clonotype was seen a handful of times. The rearrangement uses TRBV5-1 and TRBJ1-1, with TRBD1 as a possible D gene (5 bases). V lost 3 bases to trimming and J lost 3 bases, with 18 bases between them. This CDR3 has 16 residues. The germline V gene has CDR1 SGHRS and CDR2 YFSETQ. The CDR3, as DNA: TGCGCCAGCAGCTGGGGCGCCAGGGCCAGGGACACTGAAGCTTTCTTT. This sequence encodes CASSWGARARDTEAFF.

The sample holds many counts of this clonotype. The chain combines TRBV25-1 with TRBJ1-1; D perhaps matches TRBD1 (5 bases). V was clipped by 1 base and J by 4 bases, with 7 bases between them. This CDR3 spans 13 amino acids. Germline loops: CDR1 MGHDK, CDR2 SYGVNS. DNA of the CDR3: TGTGCCAGCAGTGAATTTGGGGGCACTGAAGCTTTCTTT. Its translation is CASSEFGGTEAFF. The full variable domain, completed using reference TRBV25-1 and TRBJ1-1, is EADIYQTPRYLVIGTGKKITLECSQTMGHDKMYWYQQDPGMELHLIHYSYGVNSTEKGDLSSESTVSRIRTEHFPLTLESARPSHTSQYLCASSEFGGTEAFFGQGTRLTVV.

The chain recombines TRBV12-3 or TRBV12-4 with TRBJ2-5; D unresolved. The DNA end lines up better with TRBJ2-7; the J call may be wrong. The length of the CDR3 is 11 residues. The CDR3 sequence is CASALGYEQYF. In DNA, the CDR3 is TGTGCCAGCGCCTTGGGTTACGAGCAGTACTTC.

This chain connects TRBV11-2 to TRBJ2-1; D possibly matches TRBD1 or TRBD2 (5 bases each). V lost 1 base and J 7 bases, leaving 14 bases between the germline ends. Germline V lookup: CDR1 SGHAT, CDR2 FQNNGV. The CDR3 has 15 residues. CDR3 sequence reads: CASSLVGVGRNEQFF. CDR3 sequence (DNA): TGTGCCAGCAGCTTAGTGGGGGTAGGCAGGAATGAGCAGTTCTTC.

This clonotype has only a few counts. This chain connects TRBV4-1 to TRBJ2-1, with TRBD2 matching over 8 bases. V shed 2 bases, J shed 4 bases, and the junction held 4 bases outside the gene matches. The CDR3 is made up of 15 amino acids. Germline V gives CDR1 MGHRA, CDR2 YSYEKL. The CDR3 sequence is CASSQPLAAYNEQFF. DNA of the CDR3: TGCGCCAGCAGCCAACCACTAGCGGCTTACAATGAGCAGTTCTTC.

This clonotype was detected a few times. The chain recombines TRBV20-1 with TRBJ1-1; D is unresolved. The CDR3 runs to 12 residues. V lost 4 bases and J lost 2, with 8 bases in between. The V gene's germline CDR1 is DFQATT and CDR2 SNEGSKA (reference sequence). In nucleotides, the CDR3 is TGCAGTGCTACCGGCCCCAACACTGAAGCTTTCTTT. Protein: CSATGPNTEAFF.

Here the CDR3 DNA reads TGTGCCAGCAGTAACAGGGTCGCAGAGACCCAGTACTTC. Protein sequence: CASSNRVAETQYF. The rearrangement links TRBV12-3 or TRBV12-4 to TRBJ2-5; weak D call: TRBD1 (6 bases). V lost 5 bases and J 4 bases, leaving 11 bases between the germline ends. The CDR3 covers 13 residues.

This clonotype was seen a few times. The chain couples TRBV7-8 to TRBJ2-1; 11 bases fit TRBD1. J lost 9 bases, V lost 6 bases, and 7 bases had no gene match. CDR1 and CDR2 from the germline V gene are SGHVS and FQNEAQ. The CDR3 extends over 14 amino acids. CDR3: CASRSGTGGSEQFF. As DNA, the CDR3 is TGTGCCAGCAGGTCCGGGACAGGGGGGAGTGAGCAGTTCTTC.

The rearrangement links TRBV14 to TRBJ2-3; D is uncertain. V dropped 1 base and J dropped 8 bases, with 7 bases sitting between them. The CDR3 consists of 12 residues. CDR1 SGHDN and CDR2 FVKESK come from the germline V gene. CDR3 bases: TGTGCCAGCAGCCAAGTTCGTGGTACGCAGTATTTT. Translated, it gives CASSQVRGTQYF. Full variable domain (remainder filled in from reference TRBV14 and TRBJ2-3): EAGVTQFPSHSVIEKGQTVTLRCDPISGHDNLYWYRRVMGKEIKFLLHFVKESKQDESGMPNNRFLAERTGGTYSTLKVQPAELEDSGVYFCASSQVRGTQYFGPGTRLTVL.

V usage is TRBV28 and J usage is TRBJ2-7; TRBD2 is a possible D gene (5 bases). The CDR3 is 13 amino acids. V was clipped by 6 bases and J by 3 bases, with 12 bases between them. The germline V gene has CDR1 MDHEN and CDR2 SYDVKM. The CDR3 DNA reads TGTGCCAGCAGCCCCGCCGGGGACTACGAGCAGTACTTC. It specifies CASSPAGDYEQYF. Drawing the rest from reference TRBV28 and TRBJ2-7, the complete variable domain is DVKVTQSSRYLVKRTGEKVFLECVQDMDHENMFWYRQDPGLGLRLIYFSYDVKMKEKGDIPEGYSVSREKKERFSLILESASTNQTSMYLCASSPAGDYEQYFGPGTRLTVT.

This clonotype turned up a few times. The gene calls are TRBV29-1 and TRBJ2-7; the D is unclear. Between the trimmed V and J ends, which lost 6 bases and 2 bases, there was a span of 11 bases. The CDR3 consists of 12 residues. Germline CDR1 and CDR2: SQVTM and ANQGSEA. DNA for the CDR3: TGCAGCGTGGGATCGGAACCCTACGAGCAGTACTTC. It encodes CSVGSEPYEQYF.

The sample holds many counts of this clonotype. V gene TRBV4-1 combines with J gene TRBJ1-5; D is possibly TRBD1 (6 bases). The germline CDR1 and CDR2 sequences are MGHRA and YSYEKL. This CDR3 region has 16 residues. V was shortened by 0 bases and J by 6 bases, with 15 bases between the two germline ends. The chain's CDR3 is CASSQEGGGHFQPQHF. Here the CDR3 DNA reads TGCGCCAGCAGCCAAGAGGGAGGGGGACATTTTCAGCCCCAGCATTTT.

In this sample, this clonotype turned up a few times. The chain recombines TRBV5-1 with TRBJ2-3; a weak D match, TRBD2 (7 bases). Between the trimmed V and J ends, which lost 0 bases and 0 bases, there was a span of 20 bases. The CDR3 has 19 amino acids. CDR1 is SGHRS, CDR2 YFSETQ, per germline. The CDR3 is CASSLEPYRGRGSTDTQYF. CDR3 sequence (DNA): TGCGCCAGCAGCTTGGAGCCCTATCGGGGGCGGGGGAGCACAGATACGCAGTATTTT.

This clonotype showed up just a few times. CDR3 sequence (DNA): TGTGCCAGCAGTGCCAGCCCGTATGGCTACACCTTC. Protein sequence: CASSASPYGYTF. The chain is built from TRBV2 and TRBJ1-2, with no clear D. Germline values: CDR1 SNHLY, CDR2 FYNNEI. The CDR3 has 12 residues. Trimming pared 4 bases from V and 5 bases from J, leaving 8 bases between.

The chain carries TRBV9 and TRBJ2-3; the D is unclear. CDR1 is SGDLS, CDR2 YYNGEE, per germline. V was cut by 4 bases and J by 2 bases, with 14 bases left in between. The CDR3 runs 15 residues. CDR3 protein: CASSPRLGSTDTQYF. The CDR3 DNA sequence: TGTGCCAGCAGCCCCCGACTGGGTTCCACAGATACGCAGTATTTT.

The chain recombines TRBV27 with TRBJ2-7, with D unclear. The germline V gene encodes CDR1 MNHEY and CDR2 SMNVEV (reference sequence). The CDR3 length is 14 residues. V was clipped by 2 bases and J by 1 base, with 9 bases between them. The CDR3, as DNA: TGTGCCAGCAGTTTAGCACGGTCGTCCTACGAGCAGTACTTC. Encoded protein: CASSLARSSYEQYF.

This chain joins TRBV7-2 and TRBJ1-1; TRBD1 matches 8 bases. This CDR3 region has 12 residues. The germline V gene encodes CDR1 SGHTA and CDR2 FQGNSA. V dropped 5 bases and J dropped 7; count of bases not matched to a gene: 3. The CDR3 region has the DNA TGTGCCAGCAGCCGGGACAGGCTTGAAGCTTTCTTT. Translation: CASSRDRLEAFF.

The sample holds one count of this clonotype. This chain uses TRBV7-7 with TRBJ2-2; 11 bases match TRBD2. This CDR3 has 14 amino acids. Germline V gene sequence: CDR1 SSHAT, CDR2 FNYEAQ (reference sequence). CDR3 sequence: CASGGAANTGELFF. The CDR3 DNA is TGTGCTAGCGGGGGGGCCGCGAACACCGGGGAGCTGTTTTTT.

This clonotype was seen more than once but under ten times. The chain has TRBV10-1 and TRBJ2-3, with a possible D match to TRBD1 (7 bases). This CDR3 has 13 amino acids. Germline CDR1 reads WNHNN; CDR2 reads SYGVQD (reference sequence). V was clipped by 5 bases and J by 4 bases, with 10 bases between them. The CDR3 loop reads CASSTGEADTQYF. CDR3 coding DNA: TGCGCCAGCAGTACAGGGGAGGCAGATACGCAGTATTTT.

This chain links TRBV2 with TRBJ1-2; possible D gene TRBD1, 5 bases. The ends were cut back, 6 bases at V and 8 bases at J, with 16 bases in the middle. Germline lookup yields CDR1 SNHLY and CDR2 FYNNEI. The CDR3 length is 13 residues. CDR3 residues: CASSQQGVWGYTF. CDR3 sequence (DNA): TGTGCCAGCAGCCAGCAAGGGGTGTGGGGCTACACCTTC. Looking up the rest from reference TRBV2 and TRBJ1-2 gives the full variable domain: EPEVTQTPSHQVTQMGQEVILRCVPISNHLYFYWYRQILGQKVEFLVSFYNNEISEKSEIFDDQFSVERPDGSNFTLKIRSTKLEDSAMYFCASSQQGVWGYTFGSGTRLTVV.